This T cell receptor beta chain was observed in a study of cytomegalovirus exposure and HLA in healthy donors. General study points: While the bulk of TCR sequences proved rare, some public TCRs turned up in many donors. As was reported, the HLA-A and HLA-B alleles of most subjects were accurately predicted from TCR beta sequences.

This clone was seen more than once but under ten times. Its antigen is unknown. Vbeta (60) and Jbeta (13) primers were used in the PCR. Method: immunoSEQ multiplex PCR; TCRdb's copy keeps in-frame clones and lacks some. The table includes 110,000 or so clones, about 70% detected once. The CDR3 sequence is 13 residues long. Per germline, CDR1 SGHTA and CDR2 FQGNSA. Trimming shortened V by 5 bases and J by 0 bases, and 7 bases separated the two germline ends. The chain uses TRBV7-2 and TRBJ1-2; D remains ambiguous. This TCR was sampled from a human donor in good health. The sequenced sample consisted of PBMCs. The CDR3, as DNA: TGTGCCAGCAGCCCAGGAACTAACTATGGCTACACCTTC. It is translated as CASSPGTNYGYTF.